Below are 20 T cell receptor beta chains sequenced from a single sample in a study of blood T cell repertoires in COVID-19. Method: immunoSEQ multiplex PCR; TCRdb's copy keeps in-frame clones and lacks some. The repertoire consists of approximately 25,000 clones, with 90% to 95% occurring once and the leading ten covering over 30%. The sample was peripheral blood. These receptors originate from a man between 65 and 79 years old with active COVID-19.

The CDR3 sequence is CASSPVEGGPQETQYF. In DNA, the CDR3 is TGTGCCAGCAGCCCGGTGGAGGGGGGGCCCCAAGAGACCCAGTACTTC. This chain uses TRBV9 with TRBJ2-5, with TRBD2 as a possible D gene (7 bases). The CDR3 loop spans 16 amino acids. Trimming shortened V by 4 bases and J by 1 base, and 17 bases separated the two germline ends. CDR1 is SGDLS and CDR2 is YYNGEE in the germline V gene.

The chain combines TRBV28 with TRBJ1-2; the match to TRBD1 covers 8 bases. This CDR3 has 15 residues. V gave up 3 bases and J gave up 3 bases; unmatched junction bases: 6. Germline loops: CDR1 MDHEN, CDR2 SYDVKM. The CDR3 loop is CASSFRTGNYYGYTF. The DNA for the CDR3 is TGTGCCAGCAGTTTTCGGACAGGGAATTACTATGGCTACACCTTC.

The chain joins TRBV5-6 to TRBJ2-1; possible D gene TRBD1, 6 bases. V was cut by 4 bases and J by 3 bases, with 11 bases left in between. CDR3 size: 14 residues. Germline V gives CDR1 SGHDT, CDR2 YYEEEE. The CDR3 nucleotides are TGTGCCAGCAGCCCCGGGGACAACTACAATGAGCAGTTCTTC. It codes for CASSPGDNYNEQFF.

The chain couples TRBV3-1 (or the pseudogene TRBV3-2) to TRBJ1-1; no reliable D call. Trimming took 2 bases from V and 0 from J, leaving 10 bases between them. The CDR3 has 15 residues. The germline gives CDR1 LGHDT, CDR2 YNNKEL (reference sequence). The CDR3 loop reads CASSQSQAMNTEAFF. CDR3 nucleotide sequence: TGTGCCAGCAGCCAATCGCAGGCTATGAACACTGAAGCTTTCTTT.

The chain uses TRBV7-2 and TRBJ2-1; 8 positions match TRBD2. CDR1 is SGHTA and CDR2 is FQGNSA in the germline V gene. With V trimmed by 2 bases and J by 2 bases, 5 bases remained unmatched. The length of the CDR3 is 16 residues. CDR3 DNA: TGTGCCAGCAGCTTAACCGGGAGGGGAACCTACAATGAGCAGTTCTTC. Its protein product is CASSLTGRGTYNEQFF.

The chain couples TRBV7-2 to TRBJ1-1; 7 bases line up with TRBD1. The CDR3 covers 13 residues. V gave up 2 bases and J gave up 5 bases; unmatched junction bases: 2. Germline V gene lookup returns CDR1 SGHTA and CDR2 FQGNSA. As DNA, the CDR3 is TGTGCCAGCAGCTTACTGACAGGGACTGAAGCTTTCTTT. Residues: CASSLLTGTEAFF.

The chain joins TRBV6-6 to TRBJ1-5; the D gene is possibly TRBD1 (5 bases). Germline assignment: CDR1 MNHNY and CDR2 SVGAGI (reference sequence). V was clipped by 6 bases and J by 3 bases, with 15 bases between them. The CDR3 is 15 residues long. CDR3 residues: CASRTTVLNNQPQHF. The CDR3 DNA is TGTGCCAGCAGGACGACAGTTCTGAACAATCAGCCCCAGCATTTT.

This clone was picked up a small number of times. CDR3 protein: CASSFFPEEAFF. The CDR3 DNA reads as TGTGCCAGCAGTTTCTTTCCGGAGGAGGCTTTCTTT. The chain combines TRBV12-3 or TRBV12-4 with TRBJ1-1; unclear D gene. Trimming cost V 3 bases and J 11 bases, with 13 bases left between them. CDR3 length: 12 amino acids.

This chain links TRBV11-2 with TRBJ2-3, with 9 bases matching TRBD1. This CDR3 is 13 amino acids long. V shed 4 bases, J shed 8 bases, and the junction held 4 bases outside the gene matches. Germline V lookup: CDR1 SGHAT, CDR2 FQNNGV. The CDR3 reads CASSSVDRGTQYF. CDR3 nucleotides: TGTGCCAGCAGCTCAGTGGACAGGGGTACGCAGTATTTT.

The chain uses TRBV11-2 and TRBJ2-7, with D maybe TRBD2 (5 bases). V shed 3 bases and J shed 9 bases, with 21 bases lying between them. This CDR3 contains 15 residues. Germline V gene lookup returns CDR1 SGHAT and CDR2 FQNNGV. The CDR3 bases are TGTGCCAGCAGCTTCTCGCTGGAGAGCGGAGGATGGCAGTACTTC. Translated, it gives CASSFSLESGGWQYF.

The gene calls are TRBV27 and TRBJ2-7, with 8 positions matching TRBD2. Germline V gene data show CDR1 as MNHEY and CDR2 as SMNVEV (reference sequence). V shed 3 bases and J 1 base; nucleotides not matched to a gene: 2. This CDR3 comprises 14 residues. The CDR3: CASSFTSGSYEQYF. The CDR3 DNA reads TGTGCCAGCAGTTTTACTAGCGGTTCCTACGAGCAGTACTTC.

The CDR3 protein is CSGYRDYSYNEQFF. CDR3 nucleotides: TGCAGCGGTTACCGGGACTACTCCTACAATGAGCAGTTCTTC. The chain is built from TRBV29-1 and TRBJ2-1; 7 bases align to TRBD2. Germline V gene data show CDR1 as SQVTM and CDR2 as ANQGSEA. CDR3 length: 14 amino acids. The V gene end was trimmed by 7 bases and the J gene end by 0 bases; junction bases not matched to a gene: 6.

The chain recombines TRBV9 with TRBJ2-7; possible D gene TRBD1, 6 bases. Germline lookup yields CDR1 SGDLS and CDR2 YYNGEE. The V and J ends lost 0 bases and 2 bases respectively, with 12 bases between them. This CDR3 region has 15 residues. The CDR3 protein is CASSVGTVGTYEQYF. CDR3 nucleotide sequence: TGTGCCAGCAGCGTAGGGACAGTGGGAACCTACGAGCAGTACTTC.

The genes are TRBV18 and TRBJ2-1, with TRBD1 identical over 7 bases. The CDR3 is 15 amino acids. The ends lost 5 bases at V and 7 bases at J; junction bases unmatched: 11. Germline CDR1 KGHSH, CDR2 LQKENI. CDR3 amino acids: CASSTTRDRPNEQFF. The CDR3 DNA reads TGTGCCAGCTCAACAACTAGGGACAGACCTAATGAGCAGTTCTTC.

The gene calls are TRBV2 and TRBJ1-4; TRBD1 might be the D (5 bases). The CDR3 contains 14 residues. Germline assignment: CDR1 SNHLY and CDR2 FYNNEI. V shed 5 bases and J shed 3 bases, with 10 bases lying between them. The chain's CDR3 is CASSSGSSNEKLFF. The CDR3 nucleotides read TGTGCCAGCAGTTCAGGGTCGTCTAATGAAAAACTGTTTTTT. Filled out from reference TRBV2 and TRBJ1-4, the complete variable domain reads EPEVTQTPSHQVTQMGQEVILRCVPISNHLYFYWYRQILGQKVEFLVSFYNNEISEKSEIFDDQFSVERPDGSNFTLKIRSTKLEDSAMYFCASSSGSSNEKLFFGSGTQLSVL.

The rearrangement joins TRBV6-5 to TRBJ2-3; 10 positions agree with TRBD1. The CDR3 is 15 amino acids. Germline CDR1 MNHEY, CDR2 SVGAGI. Trimming cost V 0 bases and J 6 bases; bases outside gene matches: 3. CDR3 sequence reads: CASSYSDRGRDTQYF. The CDR3 bases are TGTGCCAGCAGTTACTCCGACAGGGGGCGTGATACGCAGTATTTT.

The genes are TRBV19 and TRBJ2-5, with D maybe TRBD1 (6 bases). The germline V gene encodes CDR1 LNHDA and CDR2 SQIVND (reference sequence). V was pared by 5 bases and J by 5 bases, with 21 bases between. The CDR3 is 16 amino acids. The chain's CDR3 is CASSARQAPLGETQYF. CDR3 DNA: TGTGCCAGTAGTGCACGACAGGCCCCCCTTGGGGAGACCCAGTACTTC.

The V gene is TRBV4-3, the J gene TRBJ2-1, with D perhaps matching TRBD2 (6 bases). CDR1 LGHNA and CDR2 YSLEER come from the germline V gene. This CDR3 region has 16 residues. Between the trimmed V and J ends, which lost 1 base and 3 bases, there was a span of 13 bases. CDR3 DNA: TGCGCCAGCAGCCAAGGAACGGGGGTCTACTACAATGAGCAGTTCTTC. Amino acid sequence: CASSQGTGVYYNEQFF.

This clone qualifies as medium-sized. The chain couples TRBV19 to TRBJ1-3, with D unclear. CDR1 is LNHDA, CDR2 SQIVND, per germline (reference sequence). Trimming took 7 bases from V and 0 from J, leaving 13 bases between them. The CDR3 has 15 amino acids. The DNA of the CDR3 is TGTGCCAGTACGGCGGTTATCAACTCTGGAAACACCATATATTTT. Translating it yields CASTAVINSGNTIYF.

The V call is TRBV24-1, the J call TRBJ2-2, with 8 bases matching TRBD1. The germline V gene has CDR1 KGHDR and CDR2 SFDVKD. CDR3 size: 15 residues. V lost 6 bases, J lost 2 bases, and 4 bases stayed unmatched. The CDR3 DNA reads as TGTGCCACCAGTCAGACAGGGGCCAACACCGGGGAGCTGTTTTTT. This encodes CATSQTGANTGELFF.